Below, 5 T cell receptor beta chains from the same sample are listed, as sequenced in a study of cytomegalovirus exposure and HLA in healthy donors. The study ran its PCR with 60 Vbeta and 13 Jbeta primers. Sequencing used immunoSEQ multiplex PCR; TCRdb keeps in-frame clones, though not all of them. The sample consists of about 140,000 clones, roughly 80% of them appearing once. The sequencing sample was made of PBMCs. The receptor set was obtained from a man aged 35 to 55 in good health and CMV-seronegative.

This chain joins TRBV6-1 and TRBJ2-7; a weak D match, TRBD1 (5 bases). The V end lost 3 bases, the J end lost 9 bases, and 12 bases lay between the germline ends. The germline V gene encodes CDR1 MNHNS and CDR2 SASEGT. CDR3 length: 12 residues. This CDR3 is CASSDGRDGQYF. The CDR3 DNA reads TGTGCCAGCAGTGACGGCAGGGATGGGCAGTACTTC.

V and J are TRBV5-6 and TRBJ2-5; D remains ambiguous. The CDR3 runs 15 residues. Germline V lookup: CDR1 SGHDT, CDR2 YYEEEE. Trimming stripped 2 bases from V and 1 base from J, with 12 bases between. The CDR3 sequence is CASSFTLTAQETQYF. Here the CDR3 DNA reads TGTGCCAGCAGCTTCACTTTAACAGCCCAAGAGACCCAGTACTTC.

This clone has just one count. The chain recombines TRBV7-9 with TRBJ1-4, with TRBD1 as a possible D gene (6 bases). The CDR3 is made up of 15 amino acids. CDR1 is SEHNR and CDR2 is FQNEAQ in the germline V gene (reference sequence). V was clipped by 6 bases and J by 0 bases, with 11 bases between them. DNA of the CDR3: TGTGCCAGCAGTCTAACAGGGACAACTAATGAAAAACTGTTTTTT. This gives the protein CASSLTGTTNEKLFF.

J is TRBJ2-5 and V is TRBV19, with TRBD1 identical over 9 bases. The V segment lost 5 bases and the J segment 2 bases; nucleotides outside the gene matches: 6. Per the germline V gene, CDR1 is LNHDA and CDR2 is SQIVND (reference sequence). CDR3 length: 15 residues. The CDR3, as DNA: TGTGCCAGTAGTCCCGGGACAGGGTGGCAAGAGACCCAGTACTTC. Translated, it gives CASSPGTGWQETQYF. Filled out from reference TRBV19 and TRBJ2-5, the complete variable domain reads DGGITQSPKYLFRKEGQNVTLSCEQNLNHDAMYWYRQDPGQGLRLIYYSQIVNDFQKGDIAEGYSVSREKKESFPLTVTSAQKNPTAFYLCASSPGTGWQETQYFGPGTRLLVL.

This clone is a singleton in its sample. This chain links TRBV7-3 with TRBJ1-1, with D hard to call. Germline CDR1 SGHTA, CDR2 FQGTGA. This CDR3 spans 15 amino acids. Trimming removed 5 bases from V and 5 bases from J, with 18 bases in between. In DNA, the CDR3 is TGTGCCAGCAGCCAAGAAGGGAGAGGTGAGACTGAAGCTTTCTTT. It specifies CASSQEGRGETEAFF. The full variable domain, rest sourced from reference TRBV7-3 and TRBJ1-1, is GAGVSQTPSNKVTEKGKYVELRCDPISGHTALYWYRQSLGQGPEFLIYFQGTGAADDSGLPNDRFFAVRPEGSVSTLKIQRTERGDSAVYLCASSQEGRGETEAFFGQGTRLTVV.